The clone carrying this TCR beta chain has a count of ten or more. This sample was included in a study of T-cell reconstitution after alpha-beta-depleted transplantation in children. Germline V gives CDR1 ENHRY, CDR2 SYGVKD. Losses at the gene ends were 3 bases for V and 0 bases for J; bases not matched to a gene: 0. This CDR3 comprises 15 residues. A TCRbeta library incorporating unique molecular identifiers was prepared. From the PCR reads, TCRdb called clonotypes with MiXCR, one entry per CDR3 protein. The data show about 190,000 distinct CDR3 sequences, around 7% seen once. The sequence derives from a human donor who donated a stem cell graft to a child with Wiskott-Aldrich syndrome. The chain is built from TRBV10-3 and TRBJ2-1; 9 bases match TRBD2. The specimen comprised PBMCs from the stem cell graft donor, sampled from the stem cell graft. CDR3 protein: CAISDSGSSYNEQFF. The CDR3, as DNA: TGTGCCATCAGTGATAGCGGGAGCTCCTACAATGAGCAGTTCTTC.